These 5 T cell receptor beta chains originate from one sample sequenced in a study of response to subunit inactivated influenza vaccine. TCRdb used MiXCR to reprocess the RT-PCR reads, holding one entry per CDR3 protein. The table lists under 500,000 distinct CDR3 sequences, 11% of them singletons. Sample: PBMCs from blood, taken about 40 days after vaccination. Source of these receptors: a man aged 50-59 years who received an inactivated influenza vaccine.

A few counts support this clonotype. DNA of the CDR3: TGCGCCAGCAGCTTAAACACGTACACCGGGGAGCTGTTTTTT. It specifies CASSLNTYTGELFF. The genes are TRBV5-1 and TRBJ2-2; unclear D gene. Trimming removed 2 bases from V and 3 bases from J, with 8 bases in between. Looked up from germline, CDR1 is SGHRS and CDR2 is YFSETQ. This CDR3 is 14 amino acids long.

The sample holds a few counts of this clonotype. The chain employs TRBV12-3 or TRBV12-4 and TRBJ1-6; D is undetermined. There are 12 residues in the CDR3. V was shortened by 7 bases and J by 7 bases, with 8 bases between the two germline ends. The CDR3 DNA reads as TGTGCCAGCACTTTGACCAATTCACCCCTCCACTTT. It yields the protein CASTLTNSPLHF.

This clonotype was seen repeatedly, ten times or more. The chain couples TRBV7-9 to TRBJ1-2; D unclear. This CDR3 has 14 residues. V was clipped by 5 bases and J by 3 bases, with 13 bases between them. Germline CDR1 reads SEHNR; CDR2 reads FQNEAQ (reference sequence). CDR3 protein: CASSPSLGYYGYTF. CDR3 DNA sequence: TGTGCCAGCAGCCCTTCGTTGGGGTACTATGGCTACACCTTC. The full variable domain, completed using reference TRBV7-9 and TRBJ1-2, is DTGVSQNPRHKITKRGQNVTFRCDPISEHNRLYWYRQTLGQGPEFLTYFQNEAQLEKSRLLSDRFSAERPKGSFSTLEIQRTEQGDSAMYLCASSPSLGYYGYTFGSGTRLTVV.

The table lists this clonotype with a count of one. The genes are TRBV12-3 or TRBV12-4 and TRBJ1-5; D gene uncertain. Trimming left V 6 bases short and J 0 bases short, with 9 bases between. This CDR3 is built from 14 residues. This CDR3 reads CASSSDPSNQPQHF. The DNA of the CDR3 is TGTGCCAGCAGCTCTGACCCTAGCAATCAGCCCCAGCATTTT.

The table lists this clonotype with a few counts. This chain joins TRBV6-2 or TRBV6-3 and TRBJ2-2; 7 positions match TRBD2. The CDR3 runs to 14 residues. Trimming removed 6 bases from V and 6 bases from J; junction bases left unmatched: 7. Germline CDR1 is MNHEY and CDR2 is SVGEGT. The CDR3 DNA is TGTGCCAGCAGGAGAGGCGGGAGCTCCGGGGAGCTGTTTTTT. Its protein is CASRRGGSSGELFF.